The TCR beta chain described here comes from a study of T-cell reconstitution after alpha-beta-depleted transplantation in children. Whole-study findings and limits: For some patients, TCRbeta diversity was high at day 60 because of recipient T cells and thymic progenitors that survived. Alpha-beta T cells about two months after transplant reportedly derived from several hundred expanded graft clones. At one year after transplant, newly produced T cells mostly accounted for T-cell counts and diversity.

Preparation of the TCRbeta library was carried out with unique molecular identifiers. TCRdb used MiXCR to reprocess the PCR reads, holding one entry per CDR3 protein. The repertoire has over 45,000 distinct CDR3 sequences, around a tenth of them found once; the top ten carry approximately 30%. This clonotype was found many times. The target antigen is unknown. The CDR3 has 16 amino acids. Germline CDR1 reads SGHRS; CDR2 reads YFSETQ. With 0 bases removed from V and 0 bases from J, the gap between germline ends came to 10 bases. The chain employs TRBV5-1 and TRBJ1-3; D gene uncertain. The receptor's source is a male patient aged 2-15 years who had a stem cell transplant for chronic granulomatous disease, so the T cells may come from the graft donor. The source material was PBMCs, mostly from graft donor cells, sampled 60 days after TCRalphabeta/CD19-depleted stem cell transplant. For the CDR3, the DNA is TGCGCCAGCAGCTTGGCCAGTTCCGTCTCTGGAAACACCATATATTTT. This codes for CASSLASSVSGNTIYF.